This TCR beta chain was recorded in a study of identical twins. Study findings and constraints: Memory repertoires showed no such pattern, whereas abundant cord blood beta clonotypes carried fewer insertions.

From the 5' RACE reads, TCRdb called clonotypes with MiXCR, one entry per CDR3 protein. The table lists more than 600,000 distinct CDR3 sequences, roughly 18% of them singletons. This clonotype came up a few times. As yet, its antigen is unknown. Trimming left V 3 bases short and J 4 bases short, with 16 bases between. This CDR3 comprises 14 residues. Germline V gene sequence: CDR1 DFQATT, CDR2 SNEGSKA (reference sequence). These data were also filed under a second study, of T cells expressing NK-cell markers.

The chain employs TRBV20-1 and TRBJ2-7; D unresolved. Sequenced material: PBMCs. The receptor was derived from a woman between 18 and 29 years old in good health. The CDR3 is CSASIGQHRYEQYF. CDR3 sequence (DNA): TGCAGTGCTAGTATAGGCCAACATCGTTACGAGCAGTACTTC.